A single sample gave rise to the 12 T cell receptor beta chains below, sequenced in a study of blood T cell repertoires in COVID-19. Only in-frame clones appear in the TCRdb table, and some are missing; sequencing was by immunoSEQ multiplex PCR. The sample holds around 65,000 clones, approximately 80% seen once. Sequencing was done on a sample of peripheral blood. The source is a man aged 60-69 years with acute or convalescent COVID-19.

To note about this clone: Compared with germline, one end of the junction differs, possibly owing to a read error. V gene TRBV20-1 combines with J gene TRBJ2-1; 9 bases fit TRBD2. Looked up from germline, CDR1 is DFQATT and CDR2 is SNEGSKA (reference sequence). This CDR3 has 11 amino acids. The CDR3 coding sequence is TGCAGTGCTAGAGATCTAGCGGGATGGGTCTTC. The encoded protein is CSARDLAGWVF.

As DNA, the CDR3 is TGTGCCAGCAGTTACTCCCAGGGGTCGTATACTGAAGCTTTCTTT. Amino acid sequence: CASSYSQGSYTEAFF. V is TRBV6-5 and J is TRBJ1-1; D is possibly TRBD1 (6 bases). Germline V gene lookup returns CDR1 MNHEY and CDR2 SVGAGI. V lost 0 bases to trimming and J lost 5 bases, with 13 bases between them. This CDR3 has 15 residues.

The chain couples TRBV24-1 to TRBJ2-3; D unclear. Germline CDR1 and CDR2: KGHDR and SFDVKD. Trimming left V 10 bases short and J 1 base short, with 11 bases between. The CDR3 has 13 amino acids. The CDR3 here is CATGLWGTDTQYF. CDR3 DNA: TGTGCCACGGGCTTGTGGGGCACAGATACGCAGTATTTT.

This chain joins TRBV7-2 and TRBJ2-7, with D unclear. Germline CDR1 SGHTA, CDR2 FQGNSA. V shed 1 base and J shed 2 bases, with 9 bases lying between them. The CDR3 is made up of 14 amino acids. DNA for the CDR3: TGTGCCAGCAGCTTAGAGGTACAGACCTACGAGCAGTACTTC. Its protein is CASSLEVQTYEQYF.

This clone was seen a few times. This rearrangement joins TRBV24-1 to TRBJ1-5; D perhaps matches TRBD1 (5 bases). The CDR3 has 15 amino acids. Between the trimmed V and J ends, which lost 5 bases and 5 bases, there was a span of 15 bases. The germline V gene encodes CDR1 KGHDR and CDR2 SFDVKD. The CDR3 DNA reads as TGTGCCACCAGTGGGGAGGGGTTCGGGGATCAGCCCCAGCATTTT. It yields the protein CATSGEGFGDQPQHF.

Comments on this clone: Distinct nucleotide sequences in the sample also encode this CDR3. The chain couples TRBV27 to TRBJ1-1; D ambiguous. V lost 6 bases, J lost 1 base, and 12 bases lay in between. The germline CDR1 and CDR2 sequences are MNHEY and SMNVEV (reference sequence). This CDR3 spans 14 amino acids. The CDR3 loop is CASRRPQWNTEAFF. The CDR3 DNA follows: TGTGCCAGCAGGAGACCACAGTGGAACACTGAAGCTTTCTTT.

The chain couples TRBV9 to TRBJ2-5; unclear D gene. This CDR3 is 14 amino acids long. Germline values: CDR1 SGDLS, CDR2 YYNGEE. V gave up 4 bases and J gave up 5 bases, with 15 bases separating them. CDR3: CASSMAPSRETQYF. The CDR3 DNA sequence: TGTGCCAGCAGCATGGCTCCCTCCAGGGAGACCCAGTACTTC.

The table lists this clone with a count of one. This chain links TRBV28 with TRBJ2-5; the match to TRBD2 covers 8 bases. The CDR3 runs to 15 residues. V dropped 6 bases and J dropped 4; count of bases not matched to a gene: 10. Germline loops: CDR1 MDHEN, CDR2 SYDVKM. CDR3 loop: CASSELSGRAETQYF. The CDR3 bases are TGTGCCAGCAGCGAATTAAGCGGGAGAGCAGAGACCCAGTACTTC.

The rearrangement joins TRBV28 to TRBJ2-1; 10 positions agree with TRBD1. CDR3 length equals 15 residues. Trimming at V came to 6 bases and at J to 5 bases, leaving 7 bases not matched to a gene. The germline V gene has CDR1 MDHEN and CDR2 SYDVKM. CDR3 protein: CASRLSGQGNNEQFF. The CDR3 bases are TGTGCCAGCAGATTGTCGGGACAGGGGAACAATGAGCAGTTCTTC.

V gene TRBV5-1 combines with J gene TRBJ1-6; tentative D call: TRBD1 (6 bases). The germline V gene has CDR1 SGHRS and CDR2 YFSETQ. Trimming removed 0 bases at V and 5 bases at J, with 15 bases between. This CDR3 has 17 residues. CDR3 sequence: CASSLGQALRDNSPLHF. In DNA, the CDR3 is TGCGCCAGCAGCTTGGGACAGGCTTTAAGAGATAATTCACCCCTCCACTTT.

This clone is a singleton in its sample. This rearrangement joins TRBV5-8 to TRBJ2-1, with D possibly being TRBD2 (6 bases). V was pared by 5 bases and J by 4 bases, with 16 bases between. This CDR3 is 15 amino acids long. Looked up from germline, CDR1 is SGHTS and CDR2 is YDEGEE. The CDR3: CASSLAGTLYNEQFF. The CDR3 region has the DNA TGTGCCAGCAGTTTAGCCGGGACTTTGTACAATGAGCAGTTCTTC. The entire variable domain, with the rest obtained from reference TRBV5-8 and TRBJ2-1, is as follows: EAGVTQSPTHLIKTRGQQATLRCSPISGHTSVYWYQQALGLGLQFLLWYDEGEERNRGNFPPRFSGRQFPNYSSELNVNALELEDSALYLCASSLAGTLYNEQFFGPGTRLTVL.

DNA of the CDR3: TGTGCCAGCAGCTTAGCTTCATCGGGTCCCACTGAAGCTTTCTTT. This sequence encodes CASSLASSGPTEAFF. The chain employs TRBV7-8 and TRBJ1-1; the D is unclear. V gave up 0 bases and J gave up 4 bases, with 12 bases separating them. CDR1 SGHVS and CDR2 FQNEAQ come from the germline V gene. This CDR3 has 15 residues.